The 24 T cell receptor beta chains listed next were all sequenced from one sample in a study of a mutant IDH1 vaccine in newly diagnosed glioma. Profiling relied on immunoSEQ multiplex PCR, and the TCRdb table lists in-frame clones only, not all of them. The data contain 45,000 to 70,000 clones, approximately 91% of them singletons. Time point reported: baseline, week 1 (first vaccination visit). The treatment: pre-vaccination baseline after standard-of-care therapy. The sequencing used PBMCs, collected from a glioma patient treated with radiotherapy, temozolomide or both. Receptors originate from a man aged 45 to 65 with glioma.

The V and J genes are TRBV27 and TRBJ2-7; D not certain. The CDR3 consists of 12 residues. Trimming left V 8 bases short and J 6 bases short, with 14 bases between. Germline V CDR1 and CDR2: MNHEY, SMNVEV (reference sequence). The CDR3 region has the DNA TGTGCCAGCGGAGATTTAATGAGCGAGCAGTACTTC. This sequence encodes CASGDLMSEQYF.

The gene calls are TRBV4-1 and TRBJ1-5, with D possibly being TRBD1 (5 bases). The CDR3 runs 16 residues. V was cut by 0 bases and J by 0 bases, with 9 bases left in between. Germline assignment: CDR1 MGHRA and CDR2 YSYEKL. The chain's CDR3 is CASSQDGGDSNQPQHF. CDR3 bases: TGCGCCAGCAGCCAAGATGGGGGAGATAGCAATCAGCCCCAGCATTTT.

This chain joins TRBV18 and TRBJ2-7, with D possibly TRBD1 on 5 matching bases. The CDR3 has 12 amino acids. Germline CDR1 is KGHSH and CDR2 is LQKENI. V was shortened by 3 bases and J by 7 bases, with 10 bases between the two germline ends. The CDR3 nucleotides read TGTGCCAGCTCACCGGACACGCAAGAGCAGTACTTC. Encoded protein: CASSPDTQEQYF.

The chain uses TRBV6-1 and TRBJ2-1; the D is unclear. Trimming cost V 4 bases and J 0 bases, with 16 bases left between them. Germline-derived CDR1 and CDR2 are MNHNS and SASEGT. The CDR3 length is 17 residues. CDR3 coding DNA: TGTGCCAGCAGTGCCCATCCCCAAGGCCCCTCCTACAATGAGCAGTTCTTC. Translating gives CASSAHPQGPSYNEQFF.

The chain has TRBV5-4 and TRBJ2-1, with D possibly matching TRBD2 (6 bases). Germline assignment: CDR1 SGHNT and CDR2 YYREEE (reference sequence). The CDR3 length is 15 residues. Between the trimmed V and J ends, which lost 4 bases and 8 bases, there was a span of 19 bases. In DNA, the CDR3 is TGTGCCAGCAGCGACAGACTAGGGCTCCTGGATGAGCAGTTCTTC. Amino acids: CASSDRLGLLDEQFF.

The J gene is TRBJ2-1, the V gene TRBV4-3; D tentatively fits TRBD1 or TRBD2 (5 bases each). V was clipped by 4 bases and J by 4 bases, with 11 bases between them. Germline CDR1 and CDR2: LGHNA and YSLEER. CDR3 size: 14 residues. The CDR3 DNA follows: TGCGCCAGCAGCCCCGGGGCCTCTTACAATGAGCAGTTCTTC. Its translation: CASSPGASYNEQFF.

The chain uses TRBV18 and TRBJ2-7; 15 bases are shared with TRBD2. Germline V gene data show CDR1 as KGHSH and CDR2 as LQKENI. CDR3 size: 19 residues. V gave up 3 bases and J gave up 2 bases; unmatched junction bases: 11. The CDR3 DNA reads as TGTGCCAGCTCACCGATACCCGGGACTAGCGGGAGGAGGCCCTACGAGCAGTACTTC. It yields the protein CASSPIPGTSGRRPYEQYF.

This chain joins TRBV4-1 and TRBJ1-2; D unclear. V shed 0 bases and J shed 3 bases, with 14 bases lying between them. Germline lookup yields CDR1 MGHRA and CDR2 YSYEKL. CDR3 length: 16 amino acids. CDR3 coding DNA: TGCGCCAGCAGCCAAGATTCGGGGTGGCAAGACTATGGCTACACCTTC. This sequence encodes CASSQDSGWQDYGYTF.

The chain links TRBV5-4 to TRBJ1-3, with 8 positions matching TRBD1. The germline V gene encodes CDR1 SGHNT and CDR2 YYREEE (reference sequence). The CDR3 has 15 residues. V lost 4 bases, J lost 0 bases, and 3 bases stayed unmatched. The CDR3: CASSRDRSSGNTIYF. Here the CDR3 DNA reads TGTGCCAGCAGCCGGGACAGGAGCTCTGGAAACACCATATATTTT.

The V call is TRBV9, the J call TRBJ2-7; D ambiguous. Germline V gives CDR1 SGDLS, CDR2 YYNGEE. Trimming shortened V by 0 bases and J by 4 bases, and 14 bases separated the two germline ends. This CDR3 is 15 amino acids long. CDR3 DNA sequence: TGTGCCAGCAGCGTAGATCCCCGGGTGGGATACGAGCAGTACTTC. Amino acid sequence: CASSVDPRVGYEQYF.

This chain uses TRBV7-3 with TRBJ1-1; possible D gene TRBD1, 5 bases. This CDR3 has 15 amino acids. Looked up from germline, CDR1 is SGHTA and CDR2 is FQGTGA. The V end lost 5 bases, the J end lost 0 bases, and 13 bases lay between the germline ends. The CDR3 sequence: CASSPGAGMNTEAFF. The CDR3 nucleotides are TGTGCCAGCAGCCCTGGGGCGGGGATGAACACTGAAGCTTTCTTT.

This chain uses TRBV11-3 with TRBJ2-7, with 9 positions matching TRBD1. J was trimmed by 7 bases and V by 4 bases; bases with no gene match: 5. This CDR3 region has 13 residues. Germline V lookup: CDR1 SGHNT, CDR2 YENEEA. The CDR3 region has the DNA TGTGCCAGCAGCTCCTACAGGGGGCAAGAGCAGTACTTC. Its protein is CASSSYRGQEQYF.

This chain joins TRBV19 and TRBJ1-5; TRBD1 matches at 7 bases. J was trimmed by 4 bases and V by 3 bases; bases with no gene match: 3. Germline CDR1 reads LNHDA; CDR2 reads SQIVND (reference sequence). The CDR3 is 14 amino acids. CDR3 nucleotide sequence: TGTGCCAGTAGTATGAACAGGGGTAATCAGCCCCAGCATTTT. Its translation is CASSMNRGNQPQHF.

Written as DNA, the CDR3 is TGTGCCAGCAGTGACGCGGGGGGCTCCTACAATGAGCAGTTCTTC. This translates into CASSDAGGSYNEQFF. The chain uses TRBV6-4 and TRBJ2-1, with 8 bases identical to TRBD2. Germline CDR1 and CDR2: MRHNA and SNTAGT. Trimming removed 2 bases from V and 0 bases from J; junction bases left unmatched: 0. This CDR3 contains 15 residues.

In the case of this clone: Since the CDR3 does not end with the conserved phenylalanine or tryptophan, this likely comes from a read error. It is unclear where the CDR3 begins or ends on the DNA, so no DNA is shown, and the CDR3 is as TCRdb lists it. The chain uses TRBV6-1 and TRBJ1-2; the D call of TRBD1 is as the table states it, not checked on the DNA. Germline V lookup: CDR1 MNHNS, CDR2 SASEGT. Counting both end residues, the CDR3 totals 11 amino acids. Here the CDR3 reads CASSADRRRAY.

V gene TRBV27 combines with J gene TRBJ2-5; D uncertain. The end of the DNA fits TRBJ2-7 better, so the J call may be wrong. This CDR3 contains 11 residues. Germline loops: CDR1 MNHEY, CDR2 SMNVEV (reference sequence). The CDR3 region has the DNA TGTGCCAGCAGTTCCCCCTACGAGCAGTACTTC. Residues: CASSSPYEQYF.

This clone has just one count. CDR3 region: CAWSVGGLYEQYF. DNA for the CDR3: TGTGCCTGGAGTGTAGGGGGGCTCTACGAGCAGTACTTC. The genes are TRBV30 and TRBJ2-7; D is possibly TRBD1 or TRBD2 (6 bases each). Deletions cut 0 bases from V and 3 bases from J, with 9 bases between. The CDR3 loop spans 13 amino acids. Germline V gene sequence: CDR1 GTSNPN, CDR2 SVGIG (reference sequence).

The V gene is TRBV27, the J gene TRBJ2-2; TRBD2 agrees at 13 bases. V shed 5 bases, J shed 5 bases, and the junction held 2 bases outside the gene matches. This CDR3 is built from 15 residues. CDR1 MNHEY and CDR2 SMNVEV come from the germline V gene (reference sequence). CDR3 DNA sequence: TGTGCCAGCAGTATGACTAGCGGGAGGACCGGGGAGCTGTTTTTT. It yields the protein CASSMTSGRTGELFF.

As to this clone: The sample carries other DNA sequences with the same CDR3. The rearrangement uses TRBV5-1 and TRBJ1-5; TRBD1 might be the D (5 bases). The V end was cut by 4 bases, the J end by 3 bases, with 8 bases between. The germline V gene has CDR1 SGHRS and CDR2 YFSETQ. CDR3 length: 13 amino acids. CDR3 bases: TGCGCCAGCAGCAGGGGAGTCAATCAGCCCCAGCATTTT. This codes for CASSRGVNQPQHF.

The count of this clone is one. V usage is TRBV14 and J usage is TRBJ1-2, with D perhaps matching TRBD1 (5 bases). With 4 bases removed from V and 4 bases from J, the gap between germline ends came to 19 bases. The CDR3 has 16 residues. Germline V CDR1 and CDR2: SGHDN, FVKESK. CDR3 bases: TGTGCCAGCAGCCCCTATTTCAGGGAGCCCCGCTATGGCTACACCTTC. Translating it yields CASSPYFREPRYGYTF. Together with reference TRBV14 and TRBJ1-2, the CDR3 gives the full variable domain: EAGVTQFPSHSVIEKGQTVTLRCDPISGHDNLYWYRRVMGKEIKFLLHFVKESKQDESGMPNNRFLAERTGGTYSTLKVQPAELEDSGVYFCASSPYFREPRYGYTFGSGTRLTVV.

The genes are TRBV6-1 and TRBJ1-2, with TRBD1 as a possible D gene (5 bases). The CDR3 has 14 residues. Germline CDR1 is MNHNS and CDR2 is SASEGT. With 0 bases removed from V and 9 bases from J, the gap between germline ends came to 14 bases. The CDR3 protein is CASSEAGDSLSYTF. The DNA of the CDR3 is TGTGCCAGCAGTGAAGCCGGGGACTCCTTAAGCTACACCTTC.

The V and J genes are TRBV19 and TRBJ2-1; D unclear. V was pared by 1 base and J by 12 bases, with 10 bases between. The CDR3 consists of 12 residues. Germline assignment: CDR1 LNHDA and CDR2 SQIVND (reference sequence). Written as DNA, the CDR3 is TGTGCCAGTAGTATAGGTGGCTCCCGGCAGTTCTTC. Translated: CASSIGGSRQFF. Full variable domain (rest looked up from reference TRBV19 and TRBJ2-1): DGGITQSPKYLFRKEGQNVTLSCEQNLNHDAMYWYRQDPGQGLRLIYYSQIVNDFQKGDIAEGYSVSREKKESFPLTVTSAQKNPTAFYLCASSIGGSRQFFGPGTRLTVL.

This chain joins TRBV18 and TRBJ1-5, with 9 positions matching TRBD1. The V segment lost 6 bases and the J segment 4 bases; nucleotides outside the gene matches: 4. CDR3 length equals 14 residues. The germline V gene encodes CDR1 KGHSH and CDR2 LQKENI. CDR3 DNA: TGTGCCAGCTCGAAAGGACAGGGGAATCAGCCCCAGCATTTT. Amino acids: CASSKGQGNQPQHF.

The CDR3: CASSQSRGEGGETQYF. CDR3 DNA: TGCGCCAGCAGCCAGAGCAGGGGAGAAGGAGGAGAGACCCAGTACTTC. V and J are TRBV4-3 and TRBJ2-5; a possible D gene is TRBD1 (6 bases). Between the trimmed V and J ends, which lost 3 bases and 4 bases, there was a span of 18 bases. The CDR3 runs to 16 residues. From germline, CDR1 is LGHNA and CDR2 YSLEER.